A selection of T cell receptor beta chains follows, all from one sample in a study of blood T cell repertoires in COVID-19. Libraries were prepared by immunoSEQ multiplex PCR; TCRdb keeps only in-frame clonotypes and omits some of them. The data show 90,000 to 120,000 clones, approximately 84% seen once. The sequenced material came from peripheral blood. The receptors here all came from a human donor in a cohort sampled during active COVID-19. CDR3s include the opening cysteine and the closing phenylalanine or tryptophan. The D gene is left open where the match is weak. Only some rows state a clone size, as once, few, many or a class for expanded clones.

V: TRBV5-1; J: TRBJ2-1; length: 17; D: TRBD1; size: NA; DNA: TGCGCCAGCAGCTCCCTCCCCCCGACAGGGGGTGAAAATGAGCAGTTCTTC; CDR3: CASSSLPPTGGENEQFF
V: TRBV18; J: TRBJ2-1; length: 16; D: TRBD2; size: NA; DNA: TGTGCCAGCTCACCACCGTCACTAGCGGGAGACGGTGAGCAGTTCTTC; CDR3: CASSPPSLAGDGEQFF
V: TRBV5-1; J: TRBJ1-1; length: 13; D: NA; size: NA; DNA: TGCGCCAGCAGCTTGGCAGGGGTCGCTGAAGCTTTCTTT; CDR3: CASSLAGVAEAFF
V: TRBV4-1; J: TRBJ1-5; length: 17; D: TRBD1; size: NA; DNA: TGCGCCAGCAGCCAAGACGGATACAGGGGCCAGCATCAGCCCCAGCATTTT; CDR3: CASSQDGYRGQHQPQHF
V: TRBV6-5; J: TRBJ2-3; length: 14; D: TRBD2; size: NA; DNA: TGTGCCAGCAGACCCAGCGGGAGAATGGATACGCAGTATTTT; CDR3: CASRPSGRMDTQYF
V: TRBV7-2; J: TRBJ1-2; length: 14; D: NA; size: NA; DNA: TGTGCCAGCAGCCTACAGGGTCAGGACTATGGCTACACCTTC; CDR3: CASSLQGQDYGYTF
V: TRBV28; J: TRBJ2-5; length: 12; D: NA; size: few; DNA: TGTGCCAGCACGGAGGTGGGGGAGACCCAGTACTTC; CDR3: CASTEVGETQYF
V: TRBV14; J: TRBJ2-5; length: 16; D: TRBD1; size: NA; DNA: TGTGCCAGCAGCCAACTTCCGGGACAGGGGATAAAGACCCAGTACTTC; CDR3: CASSQLPGQGIKTQYF
V: TRBV25-1; J: TRBJ2-5; length: 15; D: NA; size: NA; DNA: TGTGCCAGCAGTACAGGATCTTGGTACCAAGAGACCCAGTACTTC; CDR3: CASSTGSWYQETQYF
V: TRBV10-3; J: TRBJ2-1; length: 15; D: TRBD1; size: NA; DNA: TGTGCCATCAGGGCCGGGACAGGGGCCTACAATGAGCAGTTCTTC; CDR3: CAIRAGTGAYNEQFF
V: TRBV27; J: TRBJ2-3; length: 17; D: TRBD2; size: NA; DNA: TGTGCCAGCAGGTTGGGCGGGAGGGCCCTCAGTACAGATACGCAGTATTTT; CDR3: CASRLGGRALSTDTQYF
V: TRBV18; J: TRBJ1-1; length: 15; D: TRBD1; size: few; DNA: TGTGCCAGCTCACCTGGGACAGGACCGAACACTGAAGCTTTCTTT; CDR3: CASSPGTGPNTEAFF
V: TRBV6-5; J: TRBJ2-3; length: 16; D: TRBD2; size: NA; DNA: TGTGCCAGCAGTTACTTGACTAGCGGGACTGGGGATACGCAGTATTTT; CDR3: CASSYLTSGTGDTQYF
V: TRBV9; J: TRBJ1-2; length: 16; D: NA; size: once; DNA: TGTGCCAGCAGCGTAGCTAAGGAGAGAGGCGGCTATGGCTACACCTTC; CDR3: CASSVAKERGGYGYTF
V: TRBV12-3/TRBV12-4; J: TRBJ1-6; length: 13; D: TRBD1; size: NA; DNA: TGTGCCAGCAGGGGGACAGGGTTTTTACCCCTCCACTTT; CDR3: CASRGTGFLPLHF
V: TRBV7-9; J: TRBJ1-4; length: 15; D: NA; size: NA; DNA: TGTGCCAGCACCGCCTTTGGGGGGGTGGATGAAAAACTGTTTTTT; CDR3: CASTAFGGVDEKLFF
V: TRBV7-8; J: TRBJ2-7; length: 15; D: TRBD1; size: NA; DNA: TGTGCCAGCAGCTTAAACGGACAGGGAGTGATCGAGCAGTACTTC; CDR3: CASSLNGQGVIEQYF
V: TRBV7-2; J: TRBJ1-5; length: 14; D: NA; size: once; DNA: TGTGCCAGCAGCAACAGCAACCCCGATCAGCCCCAGCATTTT; CDR3: CASSNSNPDQPQHF
V: TRBV4-1; J: TRBJ2-7; length: 16; D: TRBD2; size: NA; DNA: TGCGCCAGCAGCCAAGATCGCCTAGCGGGGCTCTACGAGCAGTACTTC; CDR3: CASSQDRLAGLYEQYF
V: TRBV3-1/TRBV3-2; J: TRBJ1-1; length: 15; D: NA; size: once; DNA: TGTGCCAGCAGCCAAGGGAGTATCGGGAACACTGAAGCTTTCTTT; CDR3: CASSQGSIGNTEAFF